This T cell receptor beta chain was captured by sequencing in a study of cytomegalovirus exposure and HLA in healthy donors (dated by TCRdb to about 2017). About the investigation overall: According to an earlier analysis of a few hundred of the donors, about 179 million T cells yielded 100 million or so unique TCR beta sequences and approximately 280 Gb of sequence data. An early release that covered fewer than 750 HLA-typed donors contained about 300 gigabases of sequencing data and about 84 million unique TCR sequences. The genetic ancestry cluster associated with self-reported Caucasian donors included over 65% of the 300 to 400 genotyped donors. The study aimed to test whether signatures of past pathogen exposure could be identified by cataloging public T cell receptors. The study profiled the T cell repertoires of 500 to 800 subjects by immunosequencing and related them to cytomegalovirus serostatus. In addition to the first cohort of hundreds of subjects, a separate validation cohort of 100 to 150 different subjects was used. To predict cytomegalovirus infection status, the study brought together high-throughput TCR immunosequencing, statistical association of individual TCRs with disease status, and machine learning. A later analysis re-analyzed previously published TCR beta repertoires from roughly 630 donors and added high-resolution HLA genotyping to study TCR occurrence patterns. Rather than drawing on any new phenotypic data, the later analysis identified candidate immune exposures from TCR beta sequences and the way those sequences occurred across donors. In an earlier analysis of over 550 of the donors, high-throughput TCR beta sequencing was used to judge whether each TCR beta V gene segment behaved as functional or pseudogenic. Alongside the repertoire data, information on donor age, sex, ethnicity and CMV serostatus was compiled. A later genetic analysis used genome-wide SNP genotypes for 398 of the 666 donors, treating that subset as a discovery cohort. All discovery cohort repertoires had been generated using a single sequencing platform. Class I and class II HLA loci were covered by the typing at four-digit resolution. The number of typed donors differed by locus: about 620-630 for A, B, C, DRB1 and DQB1; 500 to 550 for DQA1; some 610 for DPA1; and roughly 450 for DPB1. Because of strong linkage in the cohort, five DR-DQ haplotypes were treated as single units for association and clustering. Among 300 to 450 genotyped donors of the cohort, an average of roughly 240,000 unique TCR beta nucleotide sequences were sequenced per donor, 15% to 20% of them non-productive. Summary of the overall study and its limitations: Most TCR sequences were observed very rarely across donors, whereas some public TCRs were present in many individuals. In a later analysis, HLA-associated TCR beta chains showed more clonal expansion and lower generation probabilities than non-associated chains that were equally common. A later analysis reported that several top co-occurrence clusters appeared linked to parvovirus B19, influenza, CMV and Epstein-Barr virus. Some IMGT-functional V segments, including TRBV6-2 and TRBV6-3, could not be distinguished by the 87-base-pair reads and were therefore excluded. A few of the identified cytomegalovirus-associated TCR beta chains were confirmed in vitro to be specific for cytomegalovirus antigens. In a later genetic analysis, fewer N-insertions in productive TCRs were reported among donors in an Asian-associated ancestry cluster than the roughly 700-donor mean. A further reported finding was that TCR beta sequences accurately predicted the HLA-A and HLA-B alleles for most subjects in the first cohort. Because HLA typing was unavailable for some donors at each locus, only the typed subset was used in association tests. In this cohort, only TCR beta chains were sequenced, and detectable features were limited by the absence of alpha or paired-chain data. Specific HLA alleles were associated with 15,000 to 20,000 TCR beta sequences at a false discovery rate of 0.05 in a later analysis. Sequencing depth was assumed to be roughly uniform across donors in the presence/absence analyses, though that assumption may not hold. According to a later analysis, most CMV-associated TCR beta chains appeared to be HLA-restricted, and the HLA associations seemed to be driven largely by CMV exposure. The study listed 164 TCR beta chains as associated with cytomegalovirus. Correlated functional status among segregating V segments might be attributable to linkage disequilibrium, but an unknown experimental factor could not be ruled out. Because counts were too low, seventeen rarely observed V segments, including chromosome 9 orphons, were left out of the earlier analysis of approximately 580 of the donors. In an earlier analysis of 587 of the donors, most TCR beta V segments appeared in productive rearrangements about 90% or about 30% of the time, broadly matching IMGT annotations. In a later analysis, the rate of TCR association differed among HLA loci, with DRB1 alleles having the most associated TCRs and HLA-C alleles having the fewest. CMV serostatus was the only immune exposure information available for the cohort. The authors suggested that the approach could potentially be extended to other disease states and immunological phenotypes. The classifier was reported to diagnose cytomegalovirus status with high specificity and sensitivity in both the original and validation cohorts. Strong co-occurrence of HLA alleles, especially DR and DQ, made assigning TCR associations to individual alleles difficult. V-gene and J-gene trimming of TCR beta chains was associated with a missense DCLRE1C variant in a later genetic analysis, and the association was replicated in an independent cohort. The sequencing pipeline was judged likely to have produced a cluster of highly shared sequence variants as a technical artifact.

The cohort consisted of fewer than 700 healthy bone marrow donors. At the time of sampling, all cohort members were nominally healthy, though unrecorded immune exposures were likely present. The donor was CMV seronegative and belonged to the group of 320 or so seronegative cohort members. Every donor gave a peripheral blood sample, and the peripheral blood mononuclear cells from that sample were used for TCR beta sequencing. Genomic DNA extraction from the blood cell samples was performed with the Qiagen DNeasy Blood Extraction Kit. V is clipped by 10 bases and J by 4 bases, and the sequence between their germline boundaries is 16 bases long. The CDR3 goes from the cysteine to the phenylalanine over 14 residues. The kept DNA is CDR3 alone, 42 bases in frame from the first base. The germline V gene provides CDR1 SGHVS and CDR2 FNYEAQ. This clone has only a few counts. Its target antigen remains unknown. Nothing much larger sits one base from this clone, and base qualities are not available.

Library preparation employed the immunoSEQ multiplex PCR assay. For the multiplex PCR, a mixture combining 60 forward primers for TCR Vbeta segments and 13 reverse primers for TCR Jbeta segments was used. A multiplex PCR assay on genomic DNA amplified the CDR3 region of rearranged TCR beta genes. The amplified TCR beta libraries were sequenced on the Illumina HiSeq System as 87-base-pair reads. In the original analysis: Across the 670 or so repertoires, a later analysis counted roughly 77 million unique TCR beta chains, approximately 10 million of which were shared by at least two donors. To remove PCR and sequencing errors, raw reads were error-corrected and collapsed into unique sequences using a nearest-neighbor algorithm that merged closely related sequences. CDR3 sequences were aligned to IMGT reference sequences to assign V, D and J gene segments. Each retained sequence needed at least a six-nucleotide match to both a V gene segment and a J gene segment. A rearrangement counted as productive if the CDR3 had no stop codons and remained in frame with V and J, and every other rearrangement counted as non-productive. Following IMGT convention, CDR3 was defined as the stretch from the second conserved V-encoded cysteine to the conserved J-encoded phenylalanine. Sequences without an unambiguous match to a single V gene segment were excluded from the earlier analysis of 450 to 750 of the donors. An earlier analysis of fewer than 650 of the donors classified V segments as functional when productive rearrangements were above 56.7% and as segregating when the standard deviation between donors was above 5%. A statistical classification framework was developed to diagnose cytomegalovirus status using the catalog of TCR beta chain sequences. In a later analysis, V and J genes were assigned by comparing TCR nucleotide sequences against IMGT/GENE-DB human TR gene sequences. A later analysis assigned CDR3 sequences and most-parsimonious VDJ recombination scenarios with the TCRdist pipeline. In a later analysis, each TCR beta chain was defined by its CDR3 amino acid sequence together with its V-gene family, and reads lacking a unique V-gene family were excluded. As a way to deal with suspected cross-contamination and a sequencing artifact, a later analysis dropped 592 nucleotide sequences that were highly shared and had low generation probability. In a later analysis, a clonal expansion index was calculated for each public chain from normalized within-repertoire ranks of inferred template counts. In a later analysis, generation probabilities were computed with a VDJ recombination model fitted to out-of-frame rearrangements, and the resulting probabilities were checked against IGoR. In a later analysis, TCR-TCR, TCR-HLA and TCR-CMV co-occurrence was scored with hypergeometric tests, and a repertoire-size bias correction was applied to TCR pairs. False discovery rates were estimated in a later analysis by permuting HLA or CMV assignments 20 times. In a later analysis, co-occurring TCRs were grouped with DBSCAN, and TCRdist sequence similarity was added when clustering was performed within HLA-allele-positive subsets. For co-occurrence clustering, repertoires with fewer than 30,000 or more than 120,000 public chains were excluded, along with roughly 5 repertoires with anomalous nucleotide sharing. The immuneACCESS repertoire file appears here via TCRdb, limited to in-frame rearrangements. These files lack a portion of the clones; in checked studies, under half of the deficit traces to unresolved V genes, and the cause of the others is not known. The DNA was the basis for D and trimming; V, J and clone size are from that table. Here the sample has about 160,000 clones; around four fifths occur a single time. The ten largest clonotypes hold approximately 1.5% of the sample.

Material for sequencing was PBMCs. This receptor was obtained from a woman between 25 and 40 years old in good health and CMV-seronegative. The sequence is built from TRBV7-6 and TRBJ1-4; a tentative D match to TRBD1 spans 5 bases. The CDR3: CATQAGRFNEKLFF. In nucleotide form, the sequence is TGTGCCACCCAAGCGGGGCGGTTTAATGAAAAACTGTTTTTT. The CDR3, completed at both ends by the reference TRBV7-6 and TRBJ1-4 genes, gives the full variable domain GAGVSQSPRYKVTKRGQDVALRCDPISGHVSLYWYRQALGQGPEFLTYFNYEAQQDKSGLPNDRFSAERPEGSISTLTIQRTEQRDSAMYRCATQAGRFNEKLFFGSGTQLSVL.